This T cell receptor (beta chain) was observed in a study of technical replicates of blood from several donors. Clones were sequenced by immunoSEQ multiplex PCR, and TCRdb holds only the in-frame ones, with some missing. The table has approximately 51,000 clones, just over 90% seen once; the top ten hold about 3.9%. Sequenced sample: PBMCs. This TCR was sampled from a human donor in good health. Some clones in this sample may be carry-over from other donors' samples.

DNA of the CDR3: TGTGCCAGCAGCTTAGCAGCGGGGGGGTGGAACACTGAAGCTTTCTTT. This sequence encodes CASSLAAGGWNTEAFF. The chain couples TRBV7-8 to TRBJ1-1, with D possibly being TRBD1 (5 bases). V lost 0 bases and J 1 base, leaving 12 bases between the germline ends. The germline V gene encodes CDR1 SGHVS and CDR2 FQNEAQ. The CDR3 is made up of 16 amino acids.